These 20 T cell receptor beta chains share one sample of origin, sequenced in a study of post-analysis software for immune sequencing data. The TCR beta cDNA libraries carried unique molecular identifiers. TCRdb re-called the PCR reads with MiXCR, one entry per CDR3 protein. Here the sample spans roughly 400,000 distinct CDR3 sequences, about 40% being singletons. These TCRs' antigens remain unknown. Study-level findings and limits: There were five TRBV segments more frequent in patients than controls, and TRBV5-6, TRBV5-1 and TRBV20-1 were among them.

Sequencing was carried out using blood. Receptors were obtained from a girl aged 2-9 years with multiple sclerosis.

The chain couples TRBV27 to TRBJ2-7, with 7 bases that match TRBD1. V lost 4 bases to trimming and J lost 0 bases; unmatched junction nucleotides: 12. The germline gives CDR1 MNHEY, CDR2 SMNVEV (reference sequence). The CDR3 loop spans 17 amino acids. The CDR3 sequence: CASSYIRGRGSSYEQYF. DNA of the CDR3: TGTGCCAGCAGTTATATCCGCGGCAGGGGGAGCTCCTACGAGCAGTACTTC.

This clonotype was recorded a few times. This chain links TRBV10-3 with TRBJ1-2; maybe TRBD1 (5 bases). The CDR3 runs to 12 residues. Deletions cut 8 bases from V and 2 bases from J, with 9 bases between. Germline loops: CDR1 ENHRY, CDR2 SYGVKD. The CDR3 sequence: CAISGGNYGYTF. In nucleotides, the CDR3 is TGTGCCATCTCTGGGGGGAACTATGGCTACACCTTC.

The sample holds one count of this clonotype. This rearrangement joins TRBV12-3 or TRBV12-4 to TRBJ1-2; D unresolved. The CDR3 is 14 residues long. Trimming took off 6 bases at V and 4 bases at J, with 15 bases between the two ends. The CDR3 bases are TGTGCCAGCAGATCCGACACACAATTCTATGGCTACACCTTC. Amino acid sequence: CASRSDTQFYGYTF.

This clonotype was observed many times. This sequence joins TRBV7-6 and TRBJ2-7; 7 bases are shared with TRBD1. This CDR3 is built from 13 residues. J was trimmed by 3 bases and V by 5 bases; bases with no gene match: 4. Germline V gives CDR1 SGHVS, CDR2 FNYEAQ. CDR3 amino acids: CASSLGQVYEQYF. CDR3 coding DNA: TGTGCCAGCAGCCTCGGACAGGTCTACGAGCAGTACTTC. Using reference TRBV7-6 and TRBJ2-7 for the parts outside the CDR3, the full variable domain is GAGVSQSPRYKVTKRGQDVALRCDPISGHVSLYWYRQALGQGPEFLTYFNYEAQQDKSGLPNDRFSAERPEGSISTLTIQRTEQRDSAMYRCASSLGQVYEQYFGPGTRLTVT.

V and J are TRBV9 and TRBJ2-1, with D perhaps given as TRBD1 or TRBD2 (6 bases each). From germline, CDR1 is SGDLS and CDR2 YYNGEE. With 1 base removed from V and 8 bases from J, the gap between germline ends came to 10 bases. The CDR3 extends over 13 amino acids. CDR3: CASSVWGADEQFF. In DNA, the CDR3 is TGTGCCAGCAGCGTATGGGGGGCTGATGAGCAGTTCTTC.

This clonotype appeared a single time. This chain connects TRBV20-1 to TRBJ2-3; 7 nucleotides line up with TRBD2. The CDR3 sequence is 14 residues long. V was clipped by 3 bases and J by 3 bases; unmatched bases: 6. The germline gives CDR1 DFQATT, CDR2 SNEGSKA (reference sequence). Here the CDR3 reads CSASAASGTDTQYF. The CDR3 region has the DNA TGCAGTGCTAGTGCGGCTAGCGGAACAGATACGCAGTATTTT.

The chain carries TRBV7-9 and TRBJ2-5; 10 bases map to TRBD1. Per germline, CDR1 SEHNR and CDR2 FQNEAQ (reference sequence). CDR3 length equals 15 residues. The V and J ends lost 6 bases and 1 base, in that order; junction bases with no gene match: 5. The chain's CDR3 is CASRRWDRGQETQYF. CDR3 nucleotides: TGTGCCAGCAGGCGATGGGACAGGGGCCAAGAGACCCAGTACTTC.

The chain has TRBV9 and TRBJ2-7; D remains ambiguous. V was trimmed by 0 bases and J by 5 bases, leaving 15 bases between them. The CDR3 sequence is 15 residues long. Germline V lookup: CDR1 SGDLS, CDR2 YYNGEE. DNA for the CDR3: TGTGCCAGCAGCGTAGAAACGAGGAGATCCGACGAGCAGTACTTC. This translates into CASSVETRRSDEQYF.

V and J are TRBV12-3 or TRBV12-4 and TRBJ1-2; D not certain. The CDR3 runs 16 residues. The V end lost 3 bases, the J end lost 4 bases, and 18 bases lay between the germline ends. The DNA of the CDR3 is TGTGCCAGCAGTTTGACCCCGACCGGGAGCTTCTATGGCTACACCTTC. Amino acids: CASSLTPTGSFYGYTF.

The gene calls are TRBV28 and TRBJ1-2; no firm D call. Germline CDR1 is MDHEN and CDR2 is SYDVKM. The CDR3 runs to 11 residues. The germline V and J ends were trimmed by 5 bases and 8 bases, with 9 bases remaining between them. The CDR3 DNA reads as TGTGCCAGCAGTCCCATCAAGGGCTACACCTTC. Translating it yields CASSPIKGYTF.

Concerning this clonotype itself: As the CDR3 is not closed by the conserved phenylalanine or tryptophan, this likely results from a read error. This sequence joins TRBV14 and TRBJ2-1, with TRBD2 identical over 8 bases. V lost 2 bases and J lost 6; bases outside the gene matches: 12. This CDR3 spans 17 amino acids. CDR1 SGHDN and CDR2 FVKESK come from the germline V gene. The CDR3 nucleotides read TGTGCCAGCAGCCAACCGGGACTAGTCGGACTAGGCAATGAGCAGTTCATC. This encodes CASSQPGLVGLGNEQFI.

This clonotype was observed a handful of times. The chain uses TRBV28 and TRBJ2-7, with no clear D. The J call may be in error: the DNA end matches TRBJ2-5 better. Germline V gene sequence: CDR1 MDHEN, CDR2 SYDVKM. The CDR3 loop spans 12 amino acids. The CDR3, as DNA: TGTGCCAGCAGTTTAGAACATAAGACCCAGTACTTC. It yields the protein CASSLEHKTQYF.

This chain joins TRBV10-2 and TRBJ2-7; the match to TRBD2 covers 9 bases. Germline CDR1 is WSHSY and CDR2 is SAAADI. J gave up 1 base and V 6 bases, and 4 bases lay outside the gene matches. This CDR3 comprises 14 residues. The CDR3 bases are TGCGCCAGCAGGCGGGGGGGCTCTTCCTACGAGCAGTACTTC. Translated: CASRRGGSSYEQYF.

The V gene is TRBV29-1, the J gene TRBJ2-7, with 7 bases that match TRBD1. J lost 2 bases, V lost 0 bases, and 7 bases had no gene match. This CDR3 has 15 residues. Germline assignment: CDR1 SQVTM and CDR2 ANQGSEA. The CDR3 loop reads CSVEETGLTTYEQYF. The CDR3 region has the DNA TGCAGCGTTGAAGAGACAGGGCTAACGACCTACGAGCAGTACTTC.

The genes are TRBV7-2 and TRBJ2-1; D not certain. V gave up 2 bases and J gave up 9 bases, with 5 bases separating them. Germline CDR1 reads SGHTA; CDR2 reads FQGNSA. This CDR3 spans 11 amino acids. Here the CDR3 reads CASSLYPEQFF. In DNA form, the CDR3 reads TGTGCCAGCAGCTTATATCCTGAGCAGTTCTTC.

There are a few counts of this clonotype. The chain links TRBV5-8 to TRBJ2-7; D assignment may be TRBD1 or TRBD2 (5 bases each). The CDR3 is 15 amino acids. Germline CDR1 is SGHTS and CDR2 is YDEGEE. V was pared by 4 bases and J by 4 bases, with 18 bases between. CDR3 coding DNA: TGTGCCAGCAGCACTTCACCGGGACGGAAATACGAGCAGTACTTC. Its protein is CASSTSPGRKYEQYF. Together with reference TRBV5-8 and TRBJ2-7, the CDR3 gives the full variable domain: EAGVTQSPTHLIKTRGQQATLRCSPISGHTSVYWYQQALGLGLQFLLWYDEGEERNRGNFPPRFSGRQFPNYSSELNVNALELEDSALYLCASSTSPGRKYEQYFGPGTRLTVT.

This clonotype rates as medium-sized (0.01 to 0.1%). The rearrangement joins TRBV5-6 to TRBJ2-7, with D unresolved. The CDR3 has 12 residues. The V gene lost 0 bases and the J gene lost 6 bases, with 7 bases spanning the gap. CDR1 SGHDT and CDR2 YYEEEE come from the germline V gene. The chain's CDR3 is CASSLVGPEQYF. CDR3 bases: TGTGCCAGCAGCTTGGTTGGACCCGAGCAGTACTTC.

In its sample, this clonotype was seen once. This sequence joins TRBV2 and TRBJ1-6; weak D call: TRBD1 (5 bases). V was clipped by 1 base and J by 6 bases, with 10 bases between them. Per the germline V gene, CDR1 is SNHLY and CDR2 is FYNNEI. The CDR3 covers 15 residues. The CDR3, as DNA: TGTGCCAGCAGTGAAGTAGTGACAGTTAATTCACCCCTCCACTTT. This translates into CASSEVVTVNSPLHF.

The chain joins TRBV7-2 to TRBJ2-1; a weak D match, TRBD2 (5 bases). The germline V gene has CDR1 SGHTA and CDR2 FQGNSA. Trimming pared 3 bases from V and 7 bases from J, leaving 13 bases between. The CDR3 loop spans 14 amino acids. The CDR3 protein is CASSLGRLQNEQFF. CDR3 in DNA: TGTGCCAGCAGCTTGGGGAGACTTCAAAATGAGCAGTTCTTC.

In its sample, this clonotype was seen a few times. V usage is TRBV12-3 or TRBV12-4 and J usage is TRBJ1-2; D call uncertain. The CDR3 sequence is 13 residues long. Trimming pared 1 base from V and 10 bases from J, leaving 13 bases between. CDR3 amino acids: CASSLGVFYNYTF. The DNA of the CDR3 is TGTGCCAGCAGTTTAGGGGTTTTTTATAACTACACCTTC.